These 5 T cell receptor beta chains were all obtained from the same sample, sequenced in a study of CD8+ T cells in alopecia areata. Reverse transcription of extracted RNA yielded cDNA, which provided the sequencing template. The assay was immunoSEQ multiplex PCR, and TCRdb's table has in-frame clones only and misses some. The table lists some 82,000 clones, about 51% of them singletons, with 5.7% in the top ten. The sequenced material came from NKG2D-high CD8+ T cells sorted from blood. The receptors stem from a human donor with alopecia areata.

This clone is classed as medium-sized. The V call is TRBV13, the J call TRBJ2-6; D remains ambiguous. V lost 8 bases and J 2 bases, leaving 7 bases between the germline ends. CDR1 is PRHDT, CDR2 FYEKMQ, per germline (reference sequence). The CDR3 runs to 13 residues. CDR3 sequence (DNA): TGTGCCAGCTCTTGGACTGGGGCCAACGTCCTGACTTTC. Its translation: CASSWTGANVLTF.

This chain uses TRBV2 with TRBJ1-5; D may be TRBD1 (6 bases). The germline CDR1 and CDR2 sequences are SNHLY and FYNNEI. Trimming stripped 3 bases from V and 4 bases from J, with 16 bases between. The CDR3 covers 16 residues. CDR3 loop: CASSEWGANRNQPQHF. CDR3 nucleotide sequence: TGTGCCAGCAGTGAGTGGGGGGCGAATAGGAATCAGCCCCAGCATTTT.

The chain couples TRBV28 to TRBJ2-7; 9 bases align to TRBD1. The CDR3 is made up of 18 amino acids. The V segment lost 8 bases and the J segment 7 bases; nucleotides outside the gene matches: 24. Germline V gene lookup returns CDR1 MDHEN and CDR2 SYDVKM. DNA of the CDR3: TGTGCCAGCTCTACCCCCCTTTTGCTGGTACAGGGGGCGTGGGAGCAGTACTTC. Its translation is CASSTPLLLVQGAWEQYF.

The chain is built from TRBV2 and TRBJ2-1; 12 bases match TRBD2. The CDR3 runs 14 residues. J lost 4 bases, V lost 10 bases, and 5 bases had no gene match. The V gene's germline CDR1 is SNHLY and CDR2 FYNNEI. This chain's CDR3 is CATNLAGGYNEQFF. In nucleotides, the CDR3 is TGTGCCACGAACCTAGCGGGAGGGTACAATGAGCAGTTCTTC.

This chain joins TRBV15 and TRBJ2-2; D may match TRBD1 or TRBD2 (6 bases each). Germline V gene data show CDR1 as LNHNV and CDR2 as YYDKDF (reference sequence). The CDR3 sequence is 15 residues long. V was cut by 6 bases and J by 1 base, with 12 bases left in between. The CDR3 nucleotides are TGTGCCACCAGTCGGGGGCGAGGGAACACCGGGGAGCTGTTTTTT. It translates to CATSRGRGNTGELFF.